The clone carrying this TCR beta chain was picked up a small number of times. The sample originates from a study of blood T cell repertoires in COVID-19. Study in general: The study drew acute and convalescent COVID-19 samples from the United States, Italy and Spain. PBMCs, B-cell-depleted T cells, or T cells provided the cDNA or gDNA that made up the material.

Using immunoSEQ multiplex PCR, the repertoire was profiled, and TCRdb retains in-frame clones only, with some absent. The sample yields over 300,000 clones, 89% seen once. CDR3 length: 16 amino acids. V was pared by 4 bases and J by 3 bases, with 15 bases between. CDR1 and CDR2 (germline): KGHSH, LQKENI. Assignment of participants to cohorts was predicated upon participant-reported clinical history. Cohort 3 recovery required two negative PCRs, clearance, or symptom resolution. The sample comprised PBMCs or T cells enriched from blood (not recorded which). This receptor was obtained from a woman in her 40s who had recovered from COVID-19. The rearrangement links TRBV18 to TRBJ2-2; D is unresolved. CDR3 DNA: TGTGCCAGCTCACTAGCCCAAGTAGAATACACCGGGGAGCTGTTTTTT. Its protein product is CASSLAQVEYTGELFF.